This T cell receptor (beta chain) was observed in a study of blood T cell repertoires in COVID-19. TCRdb's copy holds only in-frame clones and misses some; the assay was immunoSEQ multiplex PCR. The sample lists over 150,000 clones, roughly 88% occurring once. This CDR3 region has 17 residues. The germline CDR1 and CDR2 sequences are SGHRS and YFSETQ. The V gene lost 0 bases and the J gene lost 7 bases, with 20 bases spanning the gap. The sample taken for sequencing was peripheral blood. The chain joins TRBV5-1 to TRBJ2-1, with a weak D call TRBD2 (6 bases). The TCR comes from a woman aged 80 or over with active or convalescent COVID-19. In DNA, the CDR3 is TGCGCCAGCAGCTTGGAGGGAGGACCCGCTTCGGGGAATGAGCAGTTCTTC. As protein: CASSLEGGPASGNEQFF.